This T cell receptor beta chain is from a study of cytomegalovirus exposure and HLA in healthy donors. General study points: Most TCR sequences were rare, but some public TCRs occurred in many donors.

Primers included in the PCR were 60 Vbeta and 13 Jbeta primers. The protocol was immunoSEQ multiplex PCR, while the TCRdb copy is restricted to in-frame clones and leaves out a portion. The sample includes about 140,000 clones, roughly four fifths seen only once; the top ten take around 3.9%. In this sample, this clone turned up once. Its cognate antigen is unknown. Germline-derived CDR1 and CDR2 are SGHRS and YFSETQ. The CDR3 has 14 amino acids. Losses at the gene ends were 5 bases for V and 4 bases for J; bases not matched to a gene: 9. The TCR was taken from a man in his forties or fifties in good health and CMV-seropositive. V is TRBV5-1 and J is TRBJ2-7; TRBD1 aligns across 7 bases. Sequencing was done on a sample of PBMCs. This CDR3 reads CASRSGTVSYEQYF. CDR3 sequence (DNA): TGCGCCAGCAGGTCCGGGACAGTTTCTTACGAGCAGTACTTC. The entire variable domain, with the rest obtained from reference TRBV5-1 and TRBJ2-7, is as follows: KAGVTQTPRYLIKTRGQQVTLSCSPISGHRSVSWYQQTPGQGLQFLFEYFSETQRNKGNFPGRFSGRQFSNSRSEMNVSTLELGDSALYLCASRSGTVSYEQYFGPGTRLTVT.